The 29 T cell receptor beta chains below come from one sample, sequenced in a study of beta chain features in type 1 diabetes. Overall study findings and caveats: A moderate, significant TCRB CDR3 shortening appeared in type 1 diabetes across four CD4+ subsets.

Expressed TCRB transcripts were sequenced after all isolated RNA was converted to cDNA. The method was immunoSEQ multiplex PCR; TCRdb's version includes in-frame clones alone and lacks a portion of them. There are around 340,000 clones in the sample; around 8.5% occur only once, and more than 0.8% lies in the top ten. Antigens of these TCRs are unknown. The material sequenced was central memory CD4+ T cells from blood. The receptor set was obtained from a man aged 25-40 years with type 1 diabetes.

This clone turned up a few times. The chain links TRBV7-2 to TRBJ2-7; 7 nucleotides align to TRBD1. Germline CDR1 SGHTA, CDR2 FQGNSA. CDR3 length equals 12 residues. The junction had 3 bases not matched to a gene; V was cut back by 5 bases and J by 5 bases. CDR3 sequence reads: CASSRGTDEQYF. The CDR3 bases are TGTGCCAGCAGCCGTGGGACAGACGAGCAGTACTTC.

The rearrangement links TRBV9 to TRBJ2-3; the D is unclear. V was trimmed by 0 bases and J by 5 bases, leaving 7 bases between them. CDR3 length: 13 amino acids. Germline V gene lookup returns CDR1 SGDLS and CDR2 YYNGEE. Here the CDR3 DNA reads TGTGCCAGCAGCGTAGGACTGGGAGATACGCAGTATTTT. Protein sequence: CASSVGLGDTQYF.

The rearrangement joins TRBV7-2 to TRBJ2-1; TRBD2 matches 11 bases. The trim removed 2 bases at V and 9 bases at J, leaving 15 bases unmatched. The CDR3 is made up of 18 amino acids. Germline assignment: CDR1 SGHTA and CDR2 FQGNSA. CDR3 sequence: CASSLPLRLAGTSGEQFF. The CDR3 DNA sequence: TGTGCCAGCAGCTTACCCCTCCGACTAGCGGGGACCTCCGGTGAGCAGTTCTTC. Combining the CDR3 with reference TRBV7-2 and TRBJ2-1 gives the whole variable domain GAGVSQSPSNKVTEKGKDVELRCDPISGHTALYWYRQSLGQGLEFLIYFQGNSAPDKSGLPSDRFSAERTGGSVSTLTIQRTQQEDSAVYLCASSLPLRLAGTSGEQFFGPGTRLTVL.

The CDR3 nucleotides are TGTGCCAGCATAAGGGACAGGAGTAATTCACCCCTCCACTTT. Translated: CASIRDRSNSPLHF. V usage is TRBV6-1 and J usage is TRBJ1-6; 8 nucleotides agree with TRBD1. This CDR3 has 14 amino acids. The germline gives CDR1 MNHNS, CDR2 SASEGT. Unmatched junction bases numbered 5, after V lost 7 bases and J lost 6 bases.

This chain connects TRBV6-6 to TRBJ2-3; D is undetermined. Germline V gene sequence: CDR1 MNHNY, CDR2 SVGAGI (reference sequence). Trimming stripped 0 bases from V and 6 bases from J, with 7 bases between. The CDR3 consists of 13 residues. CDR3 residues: CASSYSGADTQYF. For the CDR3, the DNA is TGTGCCAGCAGTTACTCGGGCGCGGATACGCAGTATTTT.

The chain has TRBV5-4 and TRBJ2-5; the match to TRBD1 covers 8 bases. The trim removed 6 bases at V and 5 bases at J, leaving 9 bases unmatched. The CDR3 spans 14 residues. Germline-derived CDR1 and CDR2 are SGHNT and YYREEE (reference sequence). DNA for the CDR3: TGTGCCAGCAAGGAGACAGGGGTCGAGGAGACCCAGTACTTC. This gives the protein CASKETGVEETQYF.

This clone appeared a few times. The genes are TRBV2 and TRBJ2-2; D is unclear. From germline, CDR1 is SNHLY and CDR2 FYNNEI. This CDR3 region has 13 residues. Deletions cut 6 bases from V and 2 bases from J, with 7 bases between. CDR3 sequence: CASRLDNTGELFF. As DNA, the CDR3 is TGTGCCAGCAGGCTAGATAACACCGGGGAGCTGTTTTTT.

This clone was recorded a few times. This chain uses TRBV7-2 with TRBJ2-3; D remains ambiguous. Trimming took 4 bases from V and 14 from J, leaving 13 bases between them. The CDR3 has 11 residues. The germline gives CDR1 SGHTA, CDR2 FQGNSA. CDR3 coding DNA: TGTGCCAGCAGCTGGAGTGGGCCCCGGTATTTT. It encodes CASSWSGPRYF.

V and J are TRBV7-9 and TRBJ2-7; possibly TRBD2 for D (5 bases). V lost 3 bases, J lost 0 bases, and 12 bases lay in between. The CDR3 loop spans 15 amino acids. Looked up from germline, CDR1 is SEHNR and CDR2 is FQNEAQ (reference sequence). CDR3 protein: CASSFTPGSSYEQYF. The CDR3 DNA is TGTGCCAGCAGCTTTACCCCGGGAAGCTCCTACGAGCAGTACTTC. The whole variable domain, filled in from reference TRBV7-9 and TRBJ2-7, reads DTGVSQNPRHKITKRGQNVTFRCDPISEHNRLYWYRQTLGQGPEFLTYFQNEAQLEKSRLLSDRFSAERPKGSFSTLEIQRTEQGDSAMYLCASSFTPGSSYEQYFGPGTRLTVT.

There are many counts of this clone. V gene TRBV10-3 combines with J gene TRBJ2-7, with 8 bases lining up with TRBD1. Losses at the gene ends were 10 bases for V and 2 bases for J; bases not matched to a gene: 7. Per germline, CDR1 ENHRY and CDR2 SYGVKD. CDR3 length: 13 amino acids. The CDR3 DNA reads TGTGCCACCCAGGACAGGGTAACCTACGAGCAGTACTTC. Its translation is CATQDRVTYEQYF.

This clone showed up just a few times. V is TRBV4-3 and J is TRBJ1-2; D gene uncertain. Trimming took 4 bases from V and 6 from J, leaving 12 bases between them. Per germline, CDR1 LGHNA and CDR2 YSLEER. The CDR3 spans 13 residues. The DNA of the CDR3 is TGCGCCAGCAGCCTTGGCCGGCATCATGGCTACACCTTC. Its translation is CASSLGRHHGYTF.

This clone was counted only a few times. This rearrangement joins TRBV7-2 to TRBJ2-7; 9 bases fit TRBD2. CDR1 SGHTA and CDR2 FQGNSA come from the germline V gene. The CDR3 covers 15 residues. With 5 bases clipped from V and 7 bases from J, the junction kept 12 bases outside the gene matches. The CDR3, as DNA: TGTGCCAGCAGCCGCCAGCGGGGGGCCGGGGAGGAGCAGTACTTC. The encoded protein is CASSRQRGAGEEQYF.

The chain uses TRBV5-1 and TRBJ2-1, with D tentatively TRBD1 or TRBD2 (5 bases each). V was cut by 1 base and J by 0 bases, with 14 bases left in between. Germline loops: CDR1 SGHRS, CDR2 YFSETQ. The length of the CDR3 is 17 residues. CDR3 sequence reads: CASSLSGTSASYNEQFF. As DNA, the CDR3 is TGCGCCAGCAGCTTGTCCGGGACCTCTGCCTCCTACAATGAGCAGTTCTTC. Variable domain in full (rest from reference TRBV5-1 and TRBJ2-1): KAGVTQTPRYLIKTRGQQVTLSCSPISGHRSVSWYQQTPGQGLQFLFEYFSETQRNKGNFPGRFSGRQFSNSRSEMNVSTLELGDSALYLCASSLSGTSASYNEQFFGPGTRLTVL.

Here the CDR3 reads CASSGQGSAVYEQYF. CDR3 DNA sequence: TGTGCCAGCAGTGGCCAGGGGAGCGCGGTCTACGAGCAGTACTTC. This rearrangement joins TRBV2 to TRBJ2-7; tentative D call: TRBD1 (6 bases). V was trimmed by 4 bases and J by 3 bases, leaving 16 bases between them. This CDR3 has 15 amino acids. Germline-derived CDR1 and CDR2 are SNHLY and FYNNEI.

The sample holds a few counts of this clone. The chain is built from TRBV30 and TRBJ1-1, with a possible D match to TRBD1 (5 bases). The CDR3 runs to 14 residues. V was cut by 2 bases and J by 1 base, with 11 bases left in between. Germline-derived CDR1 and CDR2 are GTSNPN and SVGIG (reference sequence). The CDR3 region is CAWSRGRGNTEAFF. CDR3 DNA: TGTGCCTGGAGTCGGGGACGGGGGAACACTGAAGCTTTCTTT.

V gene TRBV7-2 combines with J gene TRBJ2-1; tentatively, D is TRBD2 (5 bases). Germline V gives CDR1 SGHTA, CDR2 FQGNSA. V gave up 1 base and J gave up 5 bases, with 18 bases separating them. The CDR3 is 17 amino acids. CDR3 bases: TGTGCCAGCAGCTTAGTACTCCAGGACTTCCTCAACAATGAGCAGTTCTTC. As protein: CASSLVLQDFLNNEQFF. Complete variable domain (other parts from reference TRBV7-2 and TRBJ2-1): GAGVSQSPSNKVTEKGKDVELRCDPISGHTALYWYRQSLGQGLEFLIYFQGNSAPDKSGLPSDRFSAERTGGSVSTLTIQRTQQEDSAVYLCASSLVLQDFLNNEQFFGPGTRLTVL.

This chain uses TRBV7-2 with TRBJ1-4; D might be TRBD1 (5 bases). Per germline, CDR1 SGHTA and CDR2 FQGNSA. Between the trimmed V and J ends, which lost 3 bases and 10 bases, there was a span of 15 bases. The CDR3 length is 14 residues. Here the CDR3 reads CASSFRQGSPKLFF. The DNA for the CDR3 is TGTGCCAGCAGCTTTCGGCAGGGTAGCCCAAAACTGTTTTTT.

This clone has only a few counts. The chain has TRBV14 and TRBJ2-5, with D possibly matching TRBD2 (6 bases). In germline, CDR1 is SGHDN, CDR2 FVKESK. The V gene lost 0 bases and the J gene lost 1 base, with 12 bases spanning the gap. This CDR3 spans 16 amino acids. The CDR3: CASSQDISGSQETQYF. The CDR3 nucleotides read TGTGCCAGCAGCCAAGATATTAGCGGCTCCCAAGAGACCCAGTACTTC.

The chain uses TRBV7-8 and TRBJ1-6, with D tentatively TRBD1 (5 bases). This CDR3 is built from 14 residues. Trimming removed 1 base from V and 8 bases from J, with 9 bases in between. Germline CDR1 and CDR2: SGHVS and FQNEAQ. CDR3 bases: TGTGCCAGCAGCTTAGGGGTAGGGGATTCACCCCTCCACTTT. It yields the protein CASSLGVGDSPLHF.

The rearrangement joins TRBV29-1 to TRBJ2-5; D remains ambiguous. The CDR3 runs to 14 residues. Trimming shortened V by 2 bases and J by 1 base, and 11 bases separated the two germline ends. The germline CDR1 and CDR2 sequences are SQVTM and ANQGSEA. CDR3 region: CSVELVSAQETQYF. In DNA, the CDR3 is TGCAGCGTTGAACTGGTGAGCGCCCAAGAGACCCAGTACTTC.

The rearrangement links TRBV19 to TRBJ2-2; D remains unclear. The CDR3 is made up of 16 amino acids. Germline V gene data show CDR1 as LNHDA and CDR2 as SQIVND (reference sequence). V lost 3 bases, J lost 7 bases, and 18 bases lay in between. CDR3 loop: CASSILPGQLGGELFF. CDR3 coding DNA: TGTGCCAGTAGTATTCTACCCGGGCAGCTGGGCGGGGAGCTGTTTTTT.

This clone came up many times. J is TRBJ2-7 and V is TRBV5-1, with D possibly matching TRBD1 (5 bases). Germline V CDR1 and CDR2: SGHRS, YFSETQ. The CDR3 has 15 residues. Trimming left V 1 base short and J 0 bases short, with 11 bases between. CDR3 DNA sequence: TGCGCCAGCAGCTTGAACGCAGGGCCCTCCTACGAGCAGTACTTC. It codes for CASSLNAGPSYEQYF. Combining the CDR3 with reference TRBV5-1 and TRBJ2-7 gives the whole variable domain KAGVTQTPRYLIKTRGQQVTLSCSPISGHRSVSWYQQTPGQGLQFLFEYFSETQRNKGNFPGRFSGRQFSNSRSEMNVSTLELGDSALYLCASSLNAGPSYEQYFGPGTRLTVT.

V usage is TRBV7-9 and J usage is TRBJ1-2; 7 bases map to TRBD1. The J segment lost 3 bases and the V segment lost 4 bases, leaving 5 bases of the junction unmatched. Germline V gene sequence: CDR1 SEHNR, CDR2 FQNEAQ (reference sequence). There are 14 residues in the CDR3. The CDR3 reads CASSSRTGHYGYTF. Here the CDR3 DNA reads TGTGCCAGCAGCTCTCGGACAGGCCACTATGGCTACACCTTC.

The CDR3 DNA sequence: TGTGCCAGCAGCTTAGCGGGACAGTTCGGGGAGCTGTTTTTT. It codes for CASSLAGQFGELFF. The chain uses TRBV7-8 and TRBJ2-2, with 7 nucleotides matching TRBD1. With 0 bases clipped from V and 7 bases from J, the junction kept 2 bases outside the gene matches. Germline CDR1 SGHVS, CDR2 FQNEAQ. The CDR3 is made up of 14 amino acids.

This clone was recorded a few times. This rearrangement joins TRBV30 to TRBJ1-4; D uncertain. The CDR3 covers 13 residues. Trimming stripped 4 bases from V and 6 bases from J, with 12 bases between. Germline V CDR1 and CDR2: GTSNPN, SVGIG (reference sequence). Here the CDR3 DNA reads TGTGCCTGGAAAAGAGGTTTGGATGAAAAACTGTTTTTT. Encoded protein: CAWKRGLDEKLFF.

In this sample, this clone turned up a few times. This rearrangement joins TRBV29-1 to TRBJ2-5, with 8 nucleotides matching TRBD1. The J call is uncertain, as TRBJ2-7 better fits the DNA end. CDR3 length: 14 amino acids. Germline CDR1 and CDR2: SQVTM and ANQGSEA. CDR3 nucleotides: TGCAGCGTTGCACCAGGGGGCGCCTCCTACGAGCAGTACTTC. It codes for CSVAPGGASYEQYF.

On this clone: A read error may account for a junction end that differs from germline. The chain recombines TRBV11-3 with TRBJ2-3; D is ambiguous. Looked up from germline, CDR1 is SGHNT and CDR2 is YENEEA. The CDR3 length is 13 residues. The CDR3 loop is CASSLEGTDTQYF. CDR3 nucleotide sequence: TGTGCCAGCAGCCTAGAGGGCACAGATACGCAGTATTTT.

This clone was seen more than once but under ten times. This chain's CDR3 is CASPERPGQGARWTF. CDR3 DNA sequence: TGTGCCAGTCCCGAGAGGCCGGGACAGGGGGCGCGTTGGACCTTC. The V call is TRBV19, the J call TRBJ1-2, with 12 bases identical to TRBD1. Germline V gene lookup returns CDR1 LNHDA and CDR2 SQIVND (reference sequence). The length of the CDR3 is 15 residues. V lost 8 bases, J lost 14 bases, and 18 bases stayed unmatched.

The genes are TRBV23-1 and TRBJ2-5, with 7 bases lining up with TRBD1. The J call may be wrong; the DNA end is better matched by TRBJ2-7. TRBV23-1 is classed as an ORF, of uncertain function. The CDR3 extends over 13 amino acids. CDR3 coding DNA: TGCGCCAGCAGTCAGACAGGGAGTTACGAGCAGTACTTC. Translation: CASSQTGSYEQYF.